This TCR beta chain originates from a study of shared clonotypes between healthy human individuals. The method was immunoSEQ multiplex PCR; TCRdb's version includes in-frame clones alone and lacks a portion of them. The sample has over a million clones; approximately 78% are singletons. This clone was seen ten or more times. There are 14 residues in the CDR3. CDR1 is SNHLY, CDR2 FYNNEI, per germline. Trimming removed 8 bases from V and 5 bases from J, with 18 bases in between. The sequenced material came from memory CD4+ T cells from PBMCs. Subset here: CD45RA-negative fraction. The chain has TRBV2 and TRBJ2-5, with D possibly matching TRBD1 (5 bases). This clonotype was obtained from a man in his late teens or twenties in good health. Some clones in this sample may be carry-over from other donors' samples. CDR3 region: CASGEDRQVETQYF. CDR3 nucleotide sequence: TGTGCCAGCGGGGAAGACAGACAAGTGGAGACCCAGTACTTC.